The rows below give T cell receptor beta chains drawn from one sample of a study of beta chain features in type 1 diabetes. Assay: immunoSEQ multiplex PCR; the TCRdb copy retains only in-frame clones and omits some. This table has a few hundred thousand clones, around 16% appearing once. The sequenced sample consisted of naive CD4+ T cells from blood. The source is a man aged 25 to 40 with type 1 diabetes. Each CDR3 is given with its conserved first and last residue. Each record gives: clone size, V gene, J gene, D gene, CDR3 DNA, CDR3 protein. D genes are given only for firm matches. Size is omitted from some rows. Given values are once, few, many or a class for expanded clones.

clone size: -
V gene: TRBV28
J gene: TRBJ1-2
D gene: -
CDR3 DNA: TGTGCCAGCAGGCCCGGACGGAACTATGGCTACACCTTC
CDR3 protein: CASRPGRNYGYTF

clone size: few
V gene: TRBV20-1
J gene: TRBJ2-7
D gene: -
CDR3 DNA: TGCAGTGCTAGGAGGGACGGGGAGCAGTACTTC
CDR3 protein: CSARRDGEQYF

clone size: -
V gene: TRBV5-1
J gene: TRBJ2-3
D gene: -
CDR3 DNA: TGCGCCAGCAGCTTGGGACAGCACTACACAGATACGCAGTATTTT
CDR3 protein: CASSLGQHYTDTQYF

clone size: -
V gene: TRBV18
J gene: TRBJ2-7
D gene: -
CDR3 DNA: TGTGCCAGCTCACGGACATCCTCCTACGAGCAGTACTTC
CDR3 protein: CASSRTSSYEQYF

clone size: few
V gene: TRBV6-5
J gene: TRBJ1-5
D gene: -
CDR3 DNA: TGTGCCAGCAGTCGGACAGGCAATCAGCCCCAGCATTTT
CDR3 protein: CASSRTGNQPQHF

clone size: once
V gene: TRBV7-6
J gene: TRBJ2-5
D gene: -
CDR3 DNA: TGTGCCAGCAGGCCAGACACGAACCAAGAGACCCAGTACTTC
CDR3 protein: CASRPDTNQETQYF

clone size: -
V gene: TRBV9
J gene: TRBJ2-5
D gene: -
CDR3 DNA: TGTGCCAGCAGCGTAGCGGGTTTCTGGGAGACCCAGTACTTC
CDR3 protein: CASSVAGFWETQYF

clone size: -
V gene: TRBV30
J gene: TRBJ2-5
D gene: -
CDR3 DNA: TGTGCCTCTACAGATCAGTTATTCCAAGAGACCCAGTACTTC
CDR3 protein: CASTDQLFQETQYF

clone size: -
V gene: TRBV7-6
J gene: TRBJ1-1
D gene: TRBD1
CDR3 DNA: TGTGCCAGCAGCCACGGGACAGGGGAGGCTGAAGCTTTCTTT
CDR3 protein: CASSHGTGEAEAFF

clone size: -
V gene: TRBV7-9
J gene: TRBJ2-7
D gene: TRBD1
CDR3 DNA: TGTGCCAGCAGCCCTAGACAGGGGGGCGACGAGCAGTACTTC
CDR3 protein: CASSPRQGGDEQYF

clone size: few
V gene: TRBV28
J gene: TRBJ2-2
D gene: -
CDR3 DNA: TGTGCCAGCAGTTTCGAGGGCACAGGGATTGCCGGGGAGCTGTTTTTT
CDR3 protein: CASSFEGTGIAGELFF

clone size: -
V gene: TRBV6-5
J gene: TRBJ2-7
D gene: TRBD1
CDR3 DNA: TGTGCCAGCAGCCAGACAGGGAACGAGCAGTACTTC
CDR3 protein: CASSQTGNEQYF

clone size: few
V gene: TRBV11-2
J gene: TRBJ2-5
D gene: -
CDR3 DNA: TGTGCCAGCAGATACACAGGGTCGGGAGAGACCCAGTACTTC
CDR3 protein: CASRYTGSGETQYF

clone size: few
V gene: TRBV29-1
J gene: TRBJ2-3
D gene: -
CDR3 DNA: TGCAGCGTTGGCGATACGCAGTATTTT
CDR3 protein: CSVGDTQYF

clone size: -
V gene: TRBV7-3
J gene: TRBJ2-1
D gene: TRBD2
CDR3 DNA: TGTGCCAGCAGATCCGGGACTAGCGGACACAATGAGCAGTTCTTC
CDR3 protein: CASRSGTSGHNEQFF